One sample yielded the 9 T cell receptor beta chains listed below, sequenced in a study of early T cells in non-severe SARS-CoV-2 infection. MiXCR was run by TCRdb on the 5' RACE reads, yielding one entry per CDR3 protein. The repertoire holds 50,000 to 75,000 distinct CDR3 sequences, with 7.5% to 9% as singletons. The sample was whole blood, taken at baseline. The receptors stem from an adult who was a healthcare worker with PCR-confirmed SARS-CoV-2 infection or an uninfected control (not recorded which).

This clonotype was detected only a few times. The chain is built from TRBV9 and TRBJ2-1; D is perhaps TRBD2 (5 bases). CDR3 size: 14 residues. Trimming removed 0 bases at V and 3 bases at J, with 7 bases between. CDR1 and CDR2 from the germline V gene are SGDLS and YYNGEE. CDR3: CASSVGRVYNEQFF. The CDR3 DNA reads as TGTGCCAGCAGCGTAGGGCGGGTCTACAATGAGCAGTTCTTC.

The chain combines TRBV18 with TRBJ1-1; possible D gene TRBD1, 5 bases. The CDR3 loop spans 17 amino acids. V dropped 3 bases and J dropped 5 bases, with 22 bases sitting between them. Germline lookup yields CDR1 KGHSH and CDR2 LQKENI. The CDR3 DNA sequence: TGTGCCAGCTCACCCCAACAGGAAAAGTTCGTTATGACTGAAGCTTTCTTT. Its protein product is CASSPQQEKFVMTEAFF.

This clonotype was seen many times. V and J are TRBV5-5 and TRBJ2-7, with a weak D call TRBD2 (6 bases). CDR1 is SGHKS and CDR2 is YYEKEE in the germline V gene (reference sequence). The CDR3 contains 15 residues. The V gene lost 5 bases and the J gene lost 2 bases, with 17 bases spanning the gap. The CDR3 bases are TGTGCCAGCAGTCCCCCCCCGACGGGAGCCTACGAGCAGTACTTC. As protein: CASSPPPTGAYEQYF.

This clonotype occurred a few times. V usage is TRBV12-3 or TRBV12-4 and J usage is TRBJ2-3; weak D call: TRBD1 (5 bases). The CDR3 extends over 15 amino acids. V gave up 5 bases and J gave up 3 bases, with 15 bases separating them. The CDR3 nucleotides read TGTGCCAGCAGTCCTAGTGGGGCGCGTACAGATACGCAGTATTTT. As protein: CASSPSGARTDTQYF.

This clonotype was observed many times. The chain links TRBV2 to TRBJ2-1, with 7 bases matching TRBD2. This CDR3 spans 16 amino acids. The J segment lost 3 bases and the V segment lost 4 bases, leaving 9 bases of the junction unmatched. Germline CDR1 SNHLY, CDR2 FYNNEI. The CDR3 DNA follows: TGTGCCAGCAGTGTGGGAGGGCTAATACTCTACAATGAGCAGTTCTTC. It translates to CASSVGGLILYNEQFF.

The chain combines TRBV27 with TRBJ2-1; D might be TRBD2 (5 bases). The CDR3 has 16 amino acids. CDR1 is MNHEY and CDR2 is SMNVEV in the germline V gene (reference sequence). The V end was cut by 4 bases, the J end by 1 base, with 14 bases between. The CDR3 nucleotides read TGTGCCAGCAGTTCGCCCTCTGAGCGGTCCTACAATGAGCAGTTCTTC. Amino acids: CASSSPSERSYNEQFF.

V and J are TRBV19 and TRBJ2-5; unclear D gene. This CDR3 is 15 amino acids long. Trimming removed 7 bases from V and 1 base from J, with 16 bases in between. CDR1 and CDR2 from the germline V gene are LNHDA and SQIVND (reference sequence). The CDR3 coding sequence is TGTGCCAGTAATCAGGTCGCTTCTTTCCAAGAGACCCAGTACTTC. This gives the protein CASNQVASFQETQYF.

This clonotype showed up many times. J is TRBJ2-1 and V is TRBV9, with 7 bases identical to TRBD2. From germline, CDR1 is SGDLS and CDR2 YYNGEE. After removal of 6 bases from V and 0 bases from J, the junction contained 9 bases not matched to a gene. The CDR3 has 16 residues. The CDR3 reads CASTRGAGSSYNEQFF. The CDR3 nucleotides are TGTGCCAGCACCCGAGGAGCGGGGAGCTCCTACAATGAGCAGTTCTTC.

This clonotype was recorded at least ten times. Compared with germline, one end of the junction differs, possibly owing to a read error. The chain uses TRBV4-3 and TRBJ1-2; 9 bases line up with TRBD1. This CDR3 spans 16 amino acids. CDR1 and CDR2 (germline): LGHNA, YSLEER. The CDR3 reads CASGQDFRDRVNGYTF. The CDR3 coding sequence is TGCGCCAGCGGCCAGGATTTCCGGGACAGGGTGAATGGCTACACCTTC.